This TCR beta chain was observed in a study of blood T cells in healthy people across ages. Combining a sample-barcoded 5' primer with a J-beta primer mix, a second PCR ran for 7 to 11 cycles. Each cDNA was tagged by a template-switch adaptor containing 12 random nucleotides. TCRdb re-analysed the 5' RACE reads in MiXCR, keeping a single row per CDR3 protein. The table has roughly 800,000 distinct CDR3 sequences, about 62% seen once; the top ten hold roughly 22%. This CDR3 has 13 residues. CDR1 and CDR2 from the germline V gene are SGHTA and FQGNSA. V was trimmed by 5 bases and J by 0 bases, leaving 6 bases between them.

The V and J genes are TRBV7-2 and TRBJ2-3, with D unresolved. Sequenced sample: blood. The TCR originated in a young man in good health. In DNA, the CDR3 is TGTGCCAGCAGCAGATACAGCACAGATACGCAGTATTTT. It encodes CASSRYSTDTQYF.